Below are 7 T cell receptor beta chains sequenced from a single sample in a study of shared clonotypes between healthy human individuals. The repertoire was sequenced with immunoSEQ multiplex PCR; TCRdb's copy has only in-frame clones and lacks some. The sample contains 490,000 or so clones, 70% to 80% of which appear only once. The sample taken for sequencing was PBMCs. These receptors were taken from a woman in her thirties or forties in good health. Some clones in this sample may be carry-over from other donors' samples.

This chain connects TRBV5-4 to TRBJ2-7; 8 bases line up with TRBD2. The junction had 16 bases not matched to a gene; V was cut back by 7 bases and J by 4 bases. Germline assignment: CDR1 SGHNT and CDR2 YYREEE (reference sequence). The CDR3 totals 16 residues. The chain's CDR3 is CASGKLRSGSLYEQYF. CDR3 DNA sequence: TGTGCCAGCGGAAAGCTCCGAAGCGGGAGTTTGTACGAGCAGTACTTC.

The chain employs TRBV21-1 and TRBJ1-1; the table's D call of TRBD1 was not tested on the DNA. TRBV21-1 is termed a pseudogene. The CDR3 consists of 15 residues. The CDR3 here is CASSNYRGRLIVAFF. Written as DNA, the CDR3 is TGTGCCAGCAGCAACTACAGGGGGAGATTGATAGTAGCTTTCTTT.

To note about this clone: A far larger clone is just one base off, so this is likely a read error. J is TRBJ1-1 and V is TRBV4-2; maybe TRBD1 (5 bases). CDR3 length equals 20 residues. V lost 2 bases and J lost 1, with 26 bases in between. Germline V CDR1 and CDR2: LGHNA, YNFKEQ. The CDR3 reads CASSQLGRGGSNTQNTEAFF. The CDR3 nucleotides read TGTGCCAGCAGCCAACTCGGGAGGGGCGGCTCAAACACTCAGAACACTGAAGCTTTCTTT.

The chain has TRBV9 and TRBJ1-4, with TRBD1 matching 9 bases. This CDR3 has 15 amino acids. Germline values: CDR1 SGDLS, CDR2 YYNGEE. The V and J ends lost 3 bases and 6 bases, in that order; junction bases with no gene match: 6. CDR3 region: CASSEGRTGDEKLFF. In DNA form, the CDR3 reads TGTGCCAGCAGCGAGGGGCGGACAGGGGATGAAAAACTGTTTTTT.

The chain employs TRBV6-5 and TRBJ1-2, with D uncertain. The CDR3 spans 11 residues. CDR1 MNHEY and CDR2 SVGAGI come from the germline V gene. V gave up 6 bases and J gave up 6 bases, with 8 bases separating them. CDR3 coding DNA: TGTGCCAGCAGAGGGTTGAATGGCTACACCTTC. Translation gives CASRGLNGYTF.

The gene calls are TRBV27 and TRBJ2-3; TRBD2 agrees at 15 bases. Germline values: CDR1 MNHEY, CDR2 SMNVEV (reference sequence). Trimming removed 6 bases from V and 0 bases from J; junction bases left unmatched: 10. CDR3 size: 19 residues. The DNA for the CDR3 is TGTGCCAGCAGCCTAACAGGACTAGCGGGAGGGTGGAGCACAGATACGCAGTATTTT. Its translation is CASSLTGLAGGWSTDTQYF.

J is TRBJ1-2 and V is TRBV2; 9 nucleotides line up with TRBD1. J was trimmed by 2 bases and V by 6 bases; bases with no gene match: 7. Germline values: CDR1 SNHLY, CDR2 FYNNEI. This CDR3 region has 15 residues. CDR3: CASRPWTGDNYGYTF. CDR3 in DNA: TGTGCCAGCAGGCCCTGGACAGGGGACAACTATGGCTACACCTTC.